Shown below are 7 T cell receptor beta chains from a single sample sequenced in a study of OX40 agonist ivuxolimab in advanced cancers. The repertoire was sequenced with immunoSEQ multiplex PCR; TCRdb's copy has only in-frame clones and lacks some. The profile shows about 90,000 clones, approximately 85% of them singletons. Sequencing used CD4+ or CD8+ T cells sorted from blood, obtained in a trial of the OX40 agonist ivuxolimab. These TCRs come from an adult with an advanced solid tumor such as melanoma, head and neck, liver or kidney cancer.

The CDR3 DNA follows: TGTGCCAGCAGCGTAAGCGGGGGGTATGAGGAGACCCAGTACTTC. It translates to CASSVSGGYEETQYF. The gene calls are TRBV9 and TRBJ2-5; 9 positions agree with TRBD2. Germline values: CDR1 SGDLS, CDR2 YYNGEE. The CDR3 contains 15 residues. V was pared by 1 base and J by 5 bases, with 6 bases of the junction left unmatched.

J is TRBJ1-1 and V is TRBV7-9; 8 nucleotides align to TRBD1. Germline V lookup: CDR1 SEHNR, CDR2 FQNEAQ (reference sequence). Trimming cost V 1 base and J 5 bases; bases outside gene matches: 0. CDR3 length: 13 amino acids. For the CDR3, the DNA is TGTGCCAGCAGCTTAGGGGACAGGACTGAAGCTTTCTTT. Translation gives CASSLGDRTEAFF.

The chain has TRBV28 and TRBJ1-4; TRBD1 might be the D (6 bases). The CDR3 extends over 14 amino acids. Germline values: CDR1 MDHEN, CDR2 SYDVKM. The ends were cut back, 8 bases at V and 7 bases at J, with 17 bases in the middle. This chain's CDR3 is CASAGDRPSEKLFF. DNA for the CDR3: TGTGCCAGCGCAGGTGACAGGCCCAGTGAAAAACTGTTTTTT. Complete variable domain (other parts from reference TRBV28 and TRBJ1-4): DVKVTQSSRYLVKRTGEKVFLECVQDMDHENMFWYRQDPGLGLRLIYFSYDVKMKEKGDIPEGYSVSREKKERFSLILESASTNQTSMYLCASAGDRPSEKLFFGSGTQLSVL.

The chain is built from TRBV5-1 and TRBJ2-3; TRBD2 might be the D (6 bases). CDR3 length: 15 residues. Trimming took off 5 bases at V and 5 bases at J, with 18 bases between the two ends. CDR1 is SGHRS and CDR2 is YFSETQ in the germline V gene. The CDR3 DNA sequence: TGCGCCAGCAGTCTGGGGCTACTGGGAGGAGATACGCAGTATTTT. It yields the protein CASSLGLLGGDTQYF.

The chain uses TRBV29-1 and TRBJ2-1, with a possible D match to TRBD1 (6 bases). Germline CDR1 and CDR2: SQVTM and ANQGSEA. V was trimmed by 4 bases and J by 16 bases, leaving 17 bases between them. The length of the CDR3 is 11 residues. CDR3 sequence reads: CSVGLTGQTFF. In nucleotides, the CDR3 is TGCAGCGTTGGCCTGACAGGCCAGACATTCTTC.

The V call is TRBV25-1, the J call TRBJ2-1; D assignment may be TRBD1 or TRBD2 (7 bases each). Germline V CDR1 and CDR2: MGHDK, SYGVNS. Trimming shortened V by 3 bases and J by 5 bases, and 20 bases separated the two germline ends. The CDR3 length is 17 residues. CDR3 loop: CASSDLGGQGGNNEQFF. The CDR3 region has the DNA TGTGCCAGCAGTGACTTGGGGGGCCAGGGGGGGAACAATGAGCAGTTCTTC.

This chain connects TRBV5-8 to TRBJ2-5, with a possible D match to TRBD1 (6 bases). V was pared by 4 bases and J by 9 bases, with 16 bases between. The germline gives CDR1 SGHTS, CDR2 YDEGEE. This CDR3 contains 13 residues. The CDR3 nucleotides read TGTGCCAGCAGCCGGGACAAGCCCCGGGCCCAGTACTTC. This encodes CASSRDKPRAQYF.